These 28 T cell receptor beta chains were all obtained from the same sample, sequenced in a study of blood T cell repertoires in COVID-19 (dated by TCRdb to 2020 to 2022). Libraries were prepared through the immunoSEQ multiplex PCR assay. This is the immuneACCESS table as TCRdb keeps it, with only in-frame sequences that have V and J called. A part of the clones is gone; compared with another copy, unresolved V genes explain less than half, and the rest is unexplained. This sample holds about 180,000 clones; roughly 77% were observed only once. The ten biggest clones cover approximately 12% of the sample. The sequenced sample consisted of peripheral blood. Receptors were obtained from a woman older than 75 with COVID-19, enrolled during active disease.

The rearrangement uses TRBV5-1 and TRBJ2-2; 9 nucleotides line up with TRBD1. The CDR3 is 16 amino acids. V gave up 1 base and J gave up 3 bases; unmatched junction bases: 4. From germline, CDR1 is SGHRS and CDR2 YFSETQ. This CDR3 reads CASSLSGTGYTGELFF. The CDR3, as DNA: TGCGCCAGCAGCTTGAGTGGGACAGGGTACACCGGGGAGCTGTTTTTT.

The chain has TRBV10-2 and TRBJ1-2, with TRBD1 matching 9 bases. Germline assignment: CDR1 WSHSY and CDR2 SAAADI. The ends lost 8 bases at V and 0 bases at J; junction bases unmatched: 10. This CDR3 region has 16 residues. Written as DNA, the CDR3 is TGCGCCAGCGGTTCCGGGACAGGGATTACTAACTATGGCTACACCTTC. Its translation is CASGSGTGITNYGYTF.

This clone was counted once. The rearrangement links TRBV19 to TRBJ2-3, with D hard to call. Trimming removed 0 bases at V and 2 bases at J, with 12 bases between. The germline V gene has CDR1 LNHDA and CDR2 SQIVND (reference sequence). The CDR3 contains 16 residues. Here the CDR3 reads CASSIDRRLLTDTQYF. The CDR3 nucleotides read TGTGCCAGTAGTATAGATCGTAGACTCCTCACAGATACGCAGTATTTT. Based on the CDR3 plus reference TRBV19 and TRBJ2-3, the full variable domain is DGGITQSPKYLFRKEGQNVTLSCEQNLNHDAMYWYRQDPGQGLRLIYYSQIVNDFQKGDIAEGYSVSREKKESFPLTVTSAQKNPTAFYLCASSIDRRLLTDTQYFGPGTRLTVL.

The genes are TRBV7-8 and TRBJ2-3, with D uncertain. This CDR3 is built from 16 residues. V shed 1 base and J shed 0 bases, with 11 bases lying between them. Looked up from germline, CDR1 is SGHVS and CDR2 is FQNEAQ. The CDR3 coding sequence is TGTGCCAGCAGCTTAGGTATCTCCTCTAGCACAGATACGCAGTATTTT. Amino acids: CASSLGISSSTDTQYF. The variable domain in full, completed from reference TRBV7-8 and TRBJ2-3, reads GAGVSQSPRYKVAKRGQDVALRCDPISGHVSLFWYQQALGQGPEFLTYFQNEAQLDKSGLPSDRFFAERPEGSVSTLKIQRTQQEDSAVYLCASSLGISSSTDTQYFGPGTRLTVL.

The chain links TRBV2 to TRBJ2-7; a possible D gene is TRBD2 (5 bases). Germline CDR1 SNHLY, CDR2 FYNNEI. The V gene lost 4 bases and the J gene lost 1 base, with 11 bases spanning the gap. This CDR3 is built from 14 residues. The CDR3 coding sequence is TGTGCCAGCAGTGGGAGTGGGAGTTCCTACGAGCAGTACTTC. This codes for CASSGSGSSYEQYF.

The chain employs TRBV10-3 and TRBJ2-1, with D unresolved. CDR1 is ENHRY and CDR2 is SYGVKD in the germline V gene. The CDR3 runs to 13 residues. Deletions cut 2 bases from V and 7 bases from J, with 9 bases between. CDR3 sequence: CAISEAVWNEQFF. In nucleotides, the CDR3 is TGTGCCATCAGTGAGGCGGTGTGGAATGAGCAGTTCTTC.

The chain employs TRBV5-8 and TRBJ1-1; 12 positions agree with TRBD1. The germline V gene encodes CDR1 SGHTS and CDR2 YDEGEE. V was clipped by 4 bases and J by 0 bases; unmatched bases: 10. CDR3 length: 18 amino acids. CDR3 sequence reads: CASSATLGTGGLNTEAFF. The CDR3 DNA follows: TGTGCCAGCAGCGCGACTTTGGGGACAGGGGGCTTGAACACTGAAGCTTTCTTT.

A word on this clone: The junction and the germline gene differ at one end; a read error may be behind it. This CDR3 is also generated by other DNA sequences in the sample. The rearrangement uses TRBV27 and TRBJ1-6, with a tentative D call TRBD1 (5 bases). The V gene's germline CDR1 is MNHEY and CDR2 SMNVEV (reference sequence). This CDR3 is built from 15 residues. CDR3 DNA sequence: TGTGCCAGCAGCTTGACCCGCGGGACTTATTCACCCCTTCACTTT. It codes for CASSLTRGTYSPLHF.

The chain employs TRBV28 and TRBJ1-1; TRBD1 might be the D (5 bases). The CDR3 length is 14 residues. V gave up 6 bases and J gave up 3 bases, with 14 bases separating them. Germline assignment: CDR1 MDHEN and CDR2 SYDVKM. CDR3 in DNA: TGTGCCAGCAGGGCAGGGTGGGGGGACACTGAAGCTTTCTTT. Protein: CASRAGWGDTEAFF.

The gene calls are TRBV15 and TRBJ2-1; D is unresolved. Germline V gene lookup returns CDR1 LNHNV and CDR2 YYDKDF (reference sequence). There are 15 residues in the CDR3. Trimming took off 0 bases at V and 2 bases at J, with 8 bases between the two ends. This CDR3 is CATSRDRNPYNEQFF. CDR3 bases: TGTGCCACCAGCAGAGACAGGAATCCCTACAATGAGCAGTTCTTC.

The CDR3 loop reads CATSRRGLLRETQYF. DNA for the CDR3: TGTGCCACCAGCCGTAGGGGACTCTTGCGAGAGACCCAGTACTTC. This sequence joins TRBV15 and TRBJ2-5, with a weak D call TRBD2 (6 bases). The CDR3 contains 15 residues. The V gene's germline CDR1 is LNHNV and CDR2 YYDKDF (reference sequence). Trimming left V 5 bases short and J 4 bases short, with 17 bases between.

The CDR3 DNA sequence: TGTGCCAGCAGCCAAGTTACCGGGACAATCTTTGGAAAACTGTTTTTT. This codes for CASSQVTGTIFGKLFF. The chain combines TRBV4-2 with TRBJ1-4, with D perhaps matching TRBD1 (6 bases). V was cut by 1 base and J by 10 bases, with 19 bases left in between. CDR3 size: 16 residues. CDR1 LGHNA and CDR2 YNFKEQ come from the germline V gene.

This clone was seen only a few times. The gene calls are TRBV5-1 and TRBJ1-2, with 12 bases fitting TRBD1. Per the germline V gene, CDR1 is SGHRS and CDR2 is YFSETQ. This CDR3 has 17 amino acids. V was clipped by 0 bases and J by 6 bases; unmatched bases: 9. The CDR3 region is CASSLARGTGGSDGYTF. The CDR3 DNA reads TGCGCCAGCAGCTTGGCCAGAGGGACAGGGGGCTCGGATGGCTACACCTTC. The variable domain in full, completed from reference TRBV5-1 and TRBJ1-2, reads KAGVTQTPRYLIKTRGQQVTLSCSPISGHRSVSWYQQTPGQGLQFLFEYFSETQRNKGNFPGRFSGRQFSNSRSEMNVSTLELGDSALYLCASSLARGTGGSDGYTFGSGTRLTVV.

The V call is TRBV5-1, the J call TRBJ1-1, with TRBD1 matching 8 bases. This CDR3 is built from 16 residues. The V segment lost 0 bases and the J segment 10 bases; nucleotides outside the gene matches: 14. Germline V gene lookup returns CDR1 SGHRS and CDR2 YFSETQ. The CDR3 loop is CASSLVGRGRAVGAFF. The CDR3 nucleotides are TGCGCCAGCAGCTTGGTTGGCAGGGGGCGGGCAGTGGGAGCTTTCTTT.

The J gene is TRBJ2-3, the V gene TRBV11-2; D gene ambiguous. The CDR3 loop spans 15 amino acids. The germline gives CDR1 SGHAT, CDR2 FQNNGV. V lost 2 bases, J lost 0 bases, and 9 bases lay in between. CDR3 sequence reads: CASSLLYPSTDTQYF. CDR3 in DNA: TGTGCCAGCAGCTTACTCTATCCTAGCACAGATACGCAGTATTTT.

The rearrangement links TRBV30 to TRBJ1-1; perhaps TRBD1 as D (5 bases). The V and J ends lost 2 bases and 5 bases respectively, with 15 bases between them. The CDR3 consists of 14 residues. Germline assignment: CDR1 GTSNPN and CDR2 SVGIG (reference sequence). The chain's CDR3 is CAWSIKGVRTEAFF. The CDR3 bases are TGTGCCTGGAGTATAAAAGGGGTGAGGACTGAAGCTTTCTTT.

The chain carries TRBV11-2 and TRBJ2-3, with 11 bases that match TRBD2. Trimming at V came to 6 bases and at J to 6 bases, leaving 17 bases not matched to a gene. The CDR3 loop spans 18 amino acids. From germline, CDR1 is SGHAT and CDR2 FQNNGV. As DNA, the CDR3 is TGTGCCAGCAGGACGTGGACTAGCGGGTTAGAAGGGTCTGATACGCAGTATTTT. This translates into CASRTWTSGLEGSDTQYF.

V gene TRBV7-6 combines with J gene TRBJ2-5; TRBD2 might be the D (6 bases). Germline V gives CDR1 SGHVS, CDR2 FNYEAQ. V was trimmed by 6 bases and J by 5 bases, leaving 13 bases between them. The CDR3 contains 13 residues. CDR3 region: CASSPPGRETQYF. The CDR3 nucleotides read TGTGCCAGCAGTCCCCCGGGGAGGGAGACCCAGTACTTC. Supplemented by reference TRBV7-6 and TRBJ2-5, the full variable domain reads GAGVSQSPRYKVTKRGQDVALRCDPISGHVSLYWYRQALGQGPEFLTYFNYEAQQDKSGLPNDRFSAERPEGSISTLTIQRTEQRDSAMYRCASSPPGRETQYFGPGTRLLVL.

The chain joins TRBV19 to TRBJ2-6; D gene uncertain. Trimming cost V 4 bases and J 5 bases, with 12 bases left between them. The CDR3 contains 15 residues. Germline values: CDR1 LNHDA, CDR2 SQIVND (reference sequence). CDR3 DNA sequence: TGTGCCAGTAGTAATTTGATAGTTAGGGCCAACGTCCTGACTTTC. Translated, it gives CASSNLIVRANVLTF.

V is TRBV19 and J is TRBJ2-7; D gene ambiguous. The V gene lost 3 bases and the J gene lost 1 base, with 10 bases spanning the gap. This CDR3 contains 14 residues. The germline V gene encodes CDR1 LNHDA and CDR2 SQIVND (reference sequence). CDR3 in DNA: TGTGCCAGTAGTATTCTCGCGTATTCCTACGAGCAGTACTTC. Protein: CASSILAYSYEQYF. Looking up the rest from reference TRBV19 and TRBJ2-7 gives the full variable domain: DGGITQSPKYLFRKEGQNVTLSCEQNLNHDAMYWYRQDPGQGLRLIYYSQIVNDFQKGDIAEGYSVSREKKESFPLTVTSAQKNPTAFYLCASSILAYSYEQYFGPGTRLTVT.

The CDR3 DNA sequence: TGTGCCAGCAGTGAAAATCCTCCTGCGGGAGGGAACACCGGGGAGCTGTTTTTT. Its translation: CASSENPPAGGNTGELFF. The chain joins TRBV25-1 to TRBJ2-2, with TRBD2 identical over 8 bases. V shed 2 bases and J 1 base; nucleotides not matched to a gene: 9. The CDR3 length is 18 residues. Germline lookup yields CDR1 MGHDK and CDR2 SYGVNS.

The chain carries TRBV6-8 and TRBJ1-2, with 9 bases identical to TRBD1. The germline CDR1 and CDR2 sequences are MNHGY and SAAAGT. The CDR3 consists of 17 residues. V lost 7 bases, J lost 3 bases, and 15 bases stayed unmatched. CDR3: CASTNPETGGKDYGYTF. CDR3 in DNA: TGTGCCAGCACCAATCCCGAGACAGGGGGGAAGGACTATGGCTACACCTTC.

The V gene is TRBV19, the J gene TRBJ1-2; perhaps TRBD1 as D (5 bases). Per the germline V gene, CDR1 is LNHDA and CDR2 is SQIVND (reference sequence). V was cut by 3 bases and J by 1 base, with 12 bases left in between. This CDR3 has 15 amino acids. CDR3 region: CASSIGRAFNYGYTF. Here the CDR3 DNA reads TGTGCCAGTAGTATCGGCAGGGCATTTAACTATGGCTACACCTTC.

The rearrangement uses TRBV4-2 and TRBJ2-7; 8 positions match TRBD2. Germline V gives CDR1 LGHNA, CDR2 YNFKEQ. The V segment lost 1 base and the J segment 2 bases; nucleotides outside the gene matches: 13. The CDR3 sequence is 18 residues long. This CDR3 is CASSQGTSGLAVPYEQYF. The CDR3 nucleotides are TGTGCCAGCAGCCAAGGCACTAGCGGCTTGGCTGTGCCCTACGAGCAGTACTTC.

This chain connects TRBV7-9 to TRBJ2-7; D remains ambiguous. This CDR3 spans 14 amino acids. The ends were cut back, 5 bases at V and 3 bases at J, with 14 bases in the middle. Germline CDR1 reads SEHNR; CDR2 reads FQNEAQ (reference sequence). The CDR3 bases are TGTGCCAGCAGCGTTAGCTCAACCCTCTACGAGCAGTACTTC. Protein: CASSVSSTLYEQYF.

The chain is built from TRBV12-3 or TRBV12-4 and TRBJ1-1; a weak D match, TRBD1 (6 bases). There are 12 residues in the CDR3. Trimming stripped 5 bases from V and 5 bases from J, with 9 bases between. CDR3 in DNA: TGTGCCAGCAGTCCCAGGGGTACTGAAGCTTTCTTT. As protein: CASSPRGTEAFF.

This clone was picked up one time. The J gene is TRBJ2-2, the V gene TRBV11-2; weak D call: TRBD1 (5 bases). The V and J ends lost 2 bases and 4 bases respectively, with 5 bases between them. The CDR3 has 13 residues. From germline, CDR1 is SGHAT and CDR2 FQNNGV. The CDR3 nucleotides are TGTGCCAGCAGCTTACAGGGCACCGGGGAGCTGTTTTTT. This encodes CASSLQGTGELFF.

This rearrangement joins TRBV5-4 to TRBJ1-2; 7 bases are shared with TRBD1. Trimming removed 0 bases from V and 5 bases from J; junction bases left unmatched: 4. This CDR3 has 14 amino acids. Germline assignment: CDR1 SGHNT and CDR2 YYREEE (reference sequence). CDR3 coding DNA: TGTGCCAGCAGCTTGGTGGAACAGGGGTATGGCTACACCTTC. It codes for CASSLVEQGYGYTF. Based on the CDR3 plus reference TRBV5-4 and TRBJ1-2, the full variable domain is ETGVTQSPTHLIKTRGQQVTLRCSSQSGHNTVSWYQQALGQGPQFIFQYYREEENGRGNFPPRFSGLQFPNYSSELNVNALELDDSALYLCASSLVEQGYGYTFGSGTRLTVV.